This T cell receptor (beta chain) was recorded in a study of blood T cell repertoires in COVID-19. Study summary: Nucleic acid was either cDNA or gDNA, and it came from T cells, B-cell-depleted T cells, or PBMCs.

Libraries were prepared by immunoSEQ multiplex PCR; TCRdb keeps only in-frame clonotypes and omits some of them. There are hundreds of thousands of clones in the sample; 70% to 90% occur only once, and around 12% lies in the top ten. Recruited during active infection, patients (from Seattle) were subsequently followed longitudinally. Sequenced: peripheral blood. The clonotype comes from a woman aged 70-85 years with COVID-19, enrolled during active disease.

CDR3 sequence (DNA): TGTGCCAGCAGTTTCCCCCCTGGGGTGGGGAGTTTCAGCAATCAGCCCCAGCATTTT. Its protein is CASSFPPGVGSFSNQPQHF. V and J are TRBV28 and TRBJ1-5; D uncertain. CDR3 length: 19 residues. V gave up 3 bases and J gave up 1 base, with 22 bases separating them. Per germline, CDR1 MDHEN and CDR2 SYDVKM.